This T cell receptor (beta chain) emerged from a study of graft-versus-host responses after intestinal transplantation. Study background: Multivisceral, liver-intestinal, or isolated intestinal grafts were transplanted into recipients. Anti-thymocyte globulin induction preceded two to four years of tacrolimus and steroid maintenance in all recipients. Study-wide results and limits: Allografts carried high graft-versus-host to host-versus-graft clonal ratios in patients having graft-donor T cell macrochimerism. Present in recipient marrow, GvH clones included some that appeared first in ileum or blood.

CDR1 SGDLS and CDR2 YYNGEE come from the germline V gene. The junction had 11 bases not matched to a gene; V was cut back by 3 bases and J by 4 bases. CDR3 length: 17 amino acids. This clone was counted a single time. Its antigen remains unidentified. TCRdb keeps only in-frame clones here, not all; method: immunoSEQ multiplex PCR. The data hold 40,000 or so clones, with over 90% observed a single time. V usage is TRBV9 and J usage is TRBJ2-3; TRBD1 matches 10 bases. The source was unstimulated CD8+ T cells sorted from spleen or lymph node cells, collected before transplant. The receptor was derived from a human donor who was the organ donor for an intestinal transplant. The CDR3 DNA follows: TGTGCCAGCAGCGCCGGCTTCACCGGGACAGGGGCAGATACGCAGTATTTT. Its protein is CASSAGFTGTGADTQYF.